Shown below are 5 T cell receptor beta chains from a single sample sequenced in a study of blood T cell repertoires in COVID-19 (dated by TCRdb to between 2020 and 2021). The library was produced with the immunoSEQ multiplex PCR assay. The clones in this table, taken by TCRdb from immuneACCESS, are in-frame only. Not every clone is retained; where verified, under half of the shortfall comes from an unresolved V gene, and the cause of the rest is unknown. This sample lists approximately 100,000 clones; around 75% were detected once. Approximately 25% of the sample is held by the ten biggest clonotypes. Sequencing was performed on peripheral blood. These receptors came from a man between 65 and 85 years old with acute or convalescent COVID-19.

This clone was observed many times. The genes are TRBV18 and TRBJ2-7; D perhaps matches TRBD2 (5 bases). This CDR3 comprises 15 residues. Trimming removed 3 bases at V and 3 bases at J, with 15 bases between. Germline V gene data show CDR1 as KGHSH and CDR2 as LQKENI. This CDR3 reads CASSPPMAADYEQYF. In nucleotides, the CDR3 is TGTGCCAGCTCACCCCCGATGGCAGCGGACTACGAGCAGTACTTC. Complete variable domain (other parts from reference TRBV18 and TRBJ2-7): NAGVMQNPRHLVRRRGQEARLRCSPMKGHSHVYWYRQLPEEGLKFMVYLQKENIIDESGMPKERFSAEFPKEGPSILRIQQVVRGDSAAYFCASSPPMAADYEQYFGPGTRLTVT.

The rearrangement uses TRBV6-5 and TRBJ2-1; 9 positions agree with TRBD2. Germline V lookup: CDR1 MNHEY, CDR2 SVGAGI. The CDR3 contains 13 residues. V was pared by 5 bases and J by 7 bases, with 3 bases of the junction left unmatched. This chain's CDR3 is CASSRLAVNEQFF. Here the CDR3 DNA reads TGTGCCAGCAGTAGACTAGCGGTAAATGAGCAGTTCTTC.

This clone was seen a single time. This rearrangement joins TRBV11-1 to TRBJ2-5; D uncertain. Trimming pared 4 bases from V and 0 bases from J, leaving 3 bases between. The CDR3 sequence is 12 residues long. CDR1 is SGHAT and CDR2 is FQDESV in the germline V gene (reference sequence). CDR3 bases: TGTGCCAGCAGCTCTAACCAAGAGACCCAGTACTTC. This gives the protein CASSSNQETQYF.

The genes are TRBV2 and TRBJ1-1; no definite D call. Germline V gene lookup returns CDR1 SNHLY and CDR2 FYNNEI. The CDR3 runs to 13 residues. Trimming shortened V by 5 bases and J by 1 base, and 8 bases separated the two germline ends. CDR3 sequence reads: CASSLEGNTEAFF. The CDR3 nucleotides are TGTGCCAGCAGTCTTGAGGGGAACACTGAAGCTTTCTTT.

V and J are TRBV4-2 and TRBJ2-7, with 11 bases aligning to TRBD1. This CDR3 is built from 13 residues. Germline V lookup: CDR1 LGHNA, CDR2 YNFKEQ. Germline trimming cut 7 bases from V and 5 bases from J; bases unmatched to any gene: 4. The CDR3 DNA reads as TGTGCCAGCAAGGACAGGGGGCTTAACGAGCAGTACTTC. Residues: CASKDRGLNEQYF.